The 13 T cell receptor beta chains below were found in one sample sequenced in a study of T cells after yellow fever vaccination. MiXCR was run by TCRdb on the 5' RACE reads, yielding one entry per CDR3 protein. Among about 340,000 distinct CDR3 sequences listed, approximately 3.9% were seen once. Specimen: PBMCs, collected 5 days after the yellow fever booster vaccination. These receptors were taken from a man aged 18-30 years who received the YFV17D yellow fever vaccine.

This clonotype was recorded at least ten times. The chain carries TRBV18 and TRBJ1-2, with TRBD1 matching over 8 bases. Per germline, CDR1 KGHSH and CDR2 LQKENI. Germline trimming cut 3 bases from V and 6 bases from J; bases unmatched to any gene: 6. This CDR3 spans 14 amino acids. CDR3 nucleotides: TGTGCCAGCTCACCGTTTTCGGACAGGGATGGCTACACCTTC. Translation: CASSPFSDRDGYTF.

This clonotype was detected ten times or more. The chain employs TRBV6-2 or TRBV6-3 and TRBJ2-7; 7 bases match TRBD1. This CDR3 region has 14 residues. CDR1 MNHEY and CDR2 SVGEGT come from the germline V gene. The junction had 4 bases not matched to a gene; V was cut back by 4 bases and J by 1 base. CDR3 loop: CASSSPGQSYEQYV. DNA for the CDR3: TGTGCCAGCAGTTCGCCGGGACAGTCCTACGAGCAGTACGTC.

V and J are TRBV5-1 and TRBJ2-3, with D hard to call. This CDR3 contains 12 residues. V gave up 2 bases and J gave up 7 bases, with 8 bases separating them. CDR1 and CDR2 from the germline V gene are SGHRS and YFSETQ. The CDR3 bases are TGCGCCAGCAGCTTAGATTGGAATACGCAGTATTTT. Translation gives CASSLDWNTQYF.

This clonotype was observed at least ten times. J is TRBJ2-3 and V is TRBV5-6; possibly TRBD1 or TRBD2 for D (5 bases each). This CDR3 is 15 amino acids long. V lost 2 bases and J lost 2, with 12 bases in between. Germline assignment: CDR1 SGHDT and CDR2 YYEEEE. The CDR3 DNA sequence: TGTGCCAGCAGCTTAAGAGGGGTTTTCACAGATACGCAGTATTTT. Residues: CASSLRGVFTDTQYF.

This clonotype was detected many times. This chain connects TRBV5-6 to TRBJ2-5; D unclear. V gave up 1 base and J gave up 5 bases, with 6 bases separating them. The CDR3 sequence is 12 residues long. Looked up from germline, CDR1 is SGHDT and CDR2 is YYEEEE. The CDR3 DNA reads TGTGCCAGCAGCTTGTCAGCGGAGACCCAGTACTTC. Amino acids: CASSLSAETQYF.

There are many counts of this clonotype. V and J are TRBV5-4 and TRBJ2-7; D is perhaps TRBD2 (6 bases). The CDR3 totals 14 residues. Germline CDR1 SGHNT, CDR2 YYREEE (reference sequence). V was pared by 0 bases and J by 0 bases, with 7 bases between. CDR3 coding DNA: TGTGCCAGCAGCTTGGACGGGAGCTCCTACGAGCAGTACTTC. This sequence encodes CASSLDGSSYEQYF.

CDR3 loop: CSANWETSGKETQYF. In nucleotides, the CDR3 is TGCAGTGCTAATTGGGAGACTAGCGGAAAAGAGACCCAGTACTTC. The chain combines TRBV20-1 with TRBJ2-5, with 9 bases aligning to TRBD2. CDR1 DFQATT and CDR2 SNEGSKA come from the germline V gene (reference sequence). V shed 4 bases, J shed 3 bases, and the junction held 9 bases outside the gene matches. CDR3 length equals 15 residues.

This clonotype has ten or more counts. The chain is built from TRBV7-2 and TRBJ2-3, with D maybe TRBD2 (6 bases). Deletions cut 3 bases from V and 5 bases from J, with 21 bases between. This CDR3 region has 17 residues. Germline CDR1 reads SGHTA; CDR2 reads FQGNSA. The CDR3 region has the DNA TGTGCCAGCAGCTTTAATCCCCCGGGGGTAGGTGGAGATACGCAGTATTTT. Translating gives CASSFNPPGVGGDTQYF. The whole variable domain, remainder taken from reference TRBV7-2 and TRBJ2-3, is GAGVSQSPSNKVTEKGKDVELRCDPISGHTALYWYRQSLGQGLEFLIYFQGNSAPDKSGLPSDRFSAERTGGSVSTLTIQRTQQEDSAVYLCASSFNPPGVGGDTQYFGPGTRLTVL.

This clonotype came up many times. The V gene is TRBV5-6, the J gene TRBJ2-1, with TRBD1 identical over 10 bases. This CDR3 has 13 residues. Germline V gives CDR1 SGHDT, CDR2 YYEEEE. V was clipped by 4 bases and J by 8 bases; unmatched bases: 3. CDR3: CASSRTGGYEQFF. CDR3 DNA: TGTGCCAGCAGCAGGACAGGGGGATATGAGCAGTTCTTC.

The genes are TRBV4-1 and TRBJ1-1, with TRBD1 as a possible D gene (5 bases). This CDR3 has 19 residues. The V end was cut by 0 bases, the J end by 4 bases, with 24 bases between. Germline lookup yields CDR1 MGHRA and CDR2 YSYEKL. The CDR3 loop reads CASSQDPAGRGVVGTEAFF. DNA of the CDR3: TGCGCCAGCAGCCAAGATCCCGCGGGGAGGGGAGTGGTCGGCACTGAAGCTTTCTTT.

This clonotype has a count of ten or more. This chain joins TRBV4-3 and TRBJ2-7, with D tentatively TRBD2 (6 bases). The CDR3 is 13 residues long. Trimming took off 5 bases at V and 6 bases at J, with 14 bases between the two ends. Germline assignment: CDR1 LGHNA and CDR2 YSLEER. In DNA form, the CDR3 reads TGCGCCAGCAGCGCCCAAACTAGCTTCGAGCAGTACTTC. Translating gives CASSAQTSFEQYF.

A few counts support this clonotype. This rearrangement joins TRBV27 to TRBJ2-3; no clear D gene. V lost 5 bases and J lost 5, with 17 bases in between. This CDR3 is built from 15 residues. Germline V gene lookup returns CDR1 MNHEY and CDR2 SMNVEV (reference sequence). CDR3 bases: TGTGCCAGCAGTAACCAGTATTCAGTCGGAGATACGCAGTATTTT. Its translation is CASSNQYSVGDTQYF.

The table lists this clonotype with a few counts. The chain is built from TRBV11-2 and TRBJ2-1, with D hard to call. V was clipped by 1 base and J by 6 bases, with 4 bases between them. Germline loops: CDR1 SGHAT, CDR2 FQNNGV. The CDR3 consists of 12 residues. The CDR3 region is CASSLAFNEQFF. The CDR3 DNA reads TGTGCCAGCAGCTTAGCCTTCAATGAGCAGTTCTTC.